The clone carrying this TCR beta chain has more than one count but fewer than ten. Each sample yielded at least 7 million isolated PBMCs. This sample was taken from a study of blood T cells in healthy people across ages. CDR3 length: 17 residues. Germline CDR1 reads SGHDN; CDR2 reads FVKESK. Alongside a J-beta primer mix, a sample-barcoded 5' primer served in a second PCR lasting about 7 to 12 cycles. Every single cDNA molecule received a tag from a template-switch adaptor with 12 random nucleotides. From the 5' RACE reads, TCRdb called clonotypes with MiXCR, one entry per CDR3 protein. The sample consists of about 800,000 distinct CDR3 sequences, around 25% of them appearing once. These data were also reused for a study on T cells of mothers and their children. That study reports: Maternal samples each gave over 9.5 million TCR beta CDR3 reads, and child samples about 3 million each.

The receptor comes from a boy aged 10-17 years in good health. Sequencing used blood. The chain has TRBV14 and TRBJ2-5, with TRBD2 as a possible D gene (5 bases). The assigned J gene may be wrong: the sequence end matches TRBJ2-7 better. Here the CDR3 DNA reads TGTGCCAGCAGCCAAGATATTCGCGCGGGCCTCTACTACGAGCAGTACTTC. It yields the protein CASSQDIRAGLYYEQYF.